Below are 13 T cell receptor beta chains sequenced from a single sample in a study of identical twins (dated by TCRdb to about 2016). Libraries were prepared through 5' RACE. TCRdb names Illumina HiSeq 2000 as the instrument used. TCRdb reran the public reads through fastp at Q25 and MiXCR, keeping productive beta chains. Identical CDR3 proteins give one entry, which carries the most common genes and DNA. The sample table holds a few hundred thousand distinct CDR3 sequences, of which roughly 13% were seen once. The ten largest clones add up to under 4.5% of the sample. The sample also formed part of further work on yellow fever vaccine responses in identical twins.

Sequenced: memory (CD45RO+) T cells sorted from blood. The intended sense of this specimen's cell subset or site label: CD45RO+ enriched T cells. The receptors were sampled from a young woman in good health.

There are a few counts of this clonotype. The J gene is TRBJ2-5, the V gene TRBV5-1; weak D call: TRBD2 (5 bases). Deletions cut 1 base from V and 5 bases from J, with 12 bases between. Germline lookup yields CDR1 SGHRS and CDR2 YFSETQ. There are 14 residues in the CDR3. Here the CDR3 DNA reads TGCGCCAGCAGCTTGTACGGGATTACGGAGACCCAGTACTTC. Its protein product is CASSLYGITETQYF.

This clonotype appeared a few times. The rearrangement uses TRBV2 and TRBJ2-1; 7 bases are shared with TRBD2. Germline loops: CDR1 SNHLY, CDR2 FYNNEI. The CDR3 is made up of 11 amino acids. V lost 6 bases, J lost 7 bases, and 0 bases stayed unmatched. CDR3 region: CASRGGNEQFF. The DNA for the CDR3 is TGTGCCAGCAGGGGGGGGAATGAGCAGTTCTTC.

Turning to this clonotype: The final CDR3 position lacks the conserved phenylalanine or tryptophan, pointing to a likely read error. The chain has TRBV5-1 and TRBJ1-2; the match to TRBD1 covers 10 bases. This CDR3 is built from 14 residues. Unmatched junction bases numbered 9, after V lost 5 bases and J lost 8 bases. CDR1 is SGHRS and CDR2 is YFSETQ in the germline V gene. In DNA, the CDR3 is TGCGCCAGCAGACCAGACAGGGGGCAAAGGGGCTACACCCTC. Its protein product is CASRPDRGQRGYTL.

This clonotype was seen many times. The gene calls are TRBV20-1 and TRBJ1-2; D perhaps matches TRBD1 (5 bases). V shed 5 bases and J shed 7 bases, with 20 bases lying between them. The CDR3 is made up of 14 amino acids. Germline V gene sequence: CDR1 DFQATT, CDR2 SNEGSKA (reference sequence). CDR3 coding DNA: TGCAGTGCTGGAGCAGGGACGGTCTTCTCTGGCTACACCTTC. Its protein is CSAGAGTVFSGYTF.

The sample holds many counts of this clonotype. The rearrangement links TRBV12-3 or TRBV12-4 to TRBJ2-4; the D is unclear. The length of the CDR3 is 16 residues. Trimming cost V 1 base and J 0 bases, with 10 bases left between them. CDR3 residues: CASSLVRSLAKNIQYF. CDR3 DNA: TGTGCCAGCAGTTTAGTTCGGAGTCTAGCCAAAAACATTCAGTACTTC.

This clonotype has more than one count but fewer than ten. CDR3 sequence reads: CASRPGTVALDEQFF. The CDR3 DNA reads TGTGCCAGCCGACCTGGGACAGTCGCCCTCGATGAGCAGTTCTTC. The rearrangement links TRBV6-8 to TRBJ2-1; 7 bases align to TRBD1. Germline V gene data show CDR1 as MNHGY and CDR2 as SAAAGT. This CDR3 has 15 residues. The V and J ends lost 8 bases and 8 bases, in that order; junction bases with no gene match: 15.

This clonotype was counted only a few times. The rearrangement uses TRBV7-8 and TRBJ2-7; 9 bases agree with TRBD1. CDR1 is SGHVS and CDR2 is FQNEAQ in the germline V gene. This CDR3 has 15 residues. The junction had 8 bases not matched to a gene; V was cut back by 5 bases and J by 3 bases. CDR3 sequence (DNA): TGTGCCAGCAGCCCACCGGACAGGGGCTACTACGAGCAGTACTTC. The encoded protein is CASSPPDRGYYEQYF.

This clonotype has just a few counts. The rearrangement links TRBV27 to TRBJ2-3, with unresolved D. V dropped 5 bases and J dropped 10 bases, with 13 bases sitting between them. This CDR3 is built from 12 residues. Looked up from germline, CDR1 is MNHEY and CDR2 is SMNVEV (reference sequence). CDR3 DNA sequence: TGTGCCAGCAGTCCGACGATGGTAGCGCAGTATTTT. This translates into CASSPTMVAQYF.

V gene TRBV5-6 combines with J gene TRBJ2-7; 8 bases map to TRBD1. The CDR3 loop spans 14 amino acids. V lost 5 bases, J lost 3 bases, and 7 bases stayed unmatched. The germline gives CDR1 SGHDT, CDR2 YYEEEE. CDR3 sequence: CASSRDRYNYEQYF. The CDR3 DNA follows: TGTGCCAGCAGTCGGGACAGGTATAACTACGAGCAGTACTTC.

This clonotype was picked up a small number of times. This rearrangement joins TRBV20-1 to TRBJ2-7; D is uncertain. V lost 5 bases and J 4 bases, leaving 15 bases between the germline ends. Germline V gene data show CDR1 as DFQATT and CDR2 as SNEGSKA (reference sequence). This CDR3 comprises 13 residues. The CDR3 sequence: CSAEPDGLYEQYF. The DNA of the CDR3 is TGCAGTGCTGAACCGGACGGATTATACGAGCAGTACTTC.

There are a few counts of this clonotype. This rearrangement joins TRBV20-1 to TRBJ1-6; D unresolved. This CDR3 has 14 residues. Germline loops: CDR1 DFQATT, CDR2 SNEGSKA (reference sequence). V was clipped by 3 bases and J by 6 bases, with 12 bases between them. The DNA of the CDR3 is TGCAGTGCTAGGTCGGGCAACCGTAATTCACCCCTCCACTTT. It translates to CSARSGNRNSPLHF.

The chain couples TRBV10-3 to TRBJ2-1; D gene unclear. V lost 5 bases to trimming and J lost 6 bases, with 17 bases between them. The CDR3 contains 15 residues. CDR1 ENHRY and CDR2 SYGVKD come from the germline V gene. The CDR3 region has the DNA TGTGCCATCAGTTTAGACGTCGATCCCCTCAATGAGCAGTTCTTC. This translates into CAISLDVDPLNEQFF.

The chain has TRBV2 and TRBJ2-7; TRBD2 might be the D (6 bases). The CDR3 covers 17 residues. Trimming took 0 bases from V and 2 from J, leaving 17 bases between them. Germline CDR1 SNHLY, CDR2 FYNNEI. CDR3 nucleotides: TGTGCCAGCAGTGAAGCGCTTCCGCAGGGACTCGCCTACGAGCAGTACTTC. This codes for CASSEALPQGLAYEQYF.